One sample yielded the 7 T cell receptor beta chains listed below, sequenced in a study of monozygotic twins with inflammatory bowel disease. TCRdb reworked the 5' RACE reads into one entry per CDR3 protein, no DNA. The sample holds nearly 450,000 distinct CDR3 sequences. Specimen: blood. The receptor source for this set is a human donor with ulcerative colitis or Crohn's disease, or a healthy co-twin of an affected twin (not recorded which).

The CDR3 loop reads CASSLAAGTSGSYEQYF. The chain joins TRBV7-8 to TRBJ2-7; checking the TCRdb D call of TRBD2 is not possible without DNA. CDR1 and CDR2 from the germline V gene are SGHVS and FQNEAQ. This CDR3 has 17 residues. Combining the CDR3 with reference TRBV7-8 and TRBJ2-7 gives the whole variable domain GAGVSQSPRYKVAKRGQDVALRCDPISGHVSLFWYQQALGQGPEFLTYFQNEAQLDKSGLPSDRFFAERPEGSVSTLKIQRTQQEDSAVYLCASSLAAGTSGSYEQYFGPGTRLTVT.

Here the CDR3 reads CASSPRLGGQFF. The chain couples TRBV12-3 or TRBV12-4 to TRBJ2-1; TCRdb names TRBD2, which stays unverified in the absence of DNA. The CDR3 loop spans 12 amino acids.

This sequence joins TRBV2 and TRBJ2-3. Germline CDR1 is SNHLY and CDR2 is FYNNEI. This CDR3 is built from 14 residues. CDR3: CASSETRLWDTQYF.

This chain links TRBV7-2 with TRBJ2-1; TCRdb reports TRBD1, a call that lacks DNA to check it against. The CDR3 is 14 residues long. The germline V gene has CDR1 SGHTA and CDR2 FQGNSA. CDR3 amino acids: CASSFFYGGNEQFF.

The J gene is TRBJ2-5, the V gene TRBV5-1; as DNA is missing, the TRBD1 call by TCRdb cannot be tested. This CDR3 is 15 amino acids long. CDR1 is SGHRS and CDR2 is YFSETQ in the germline V gene. CDR3 sequence reads: CASSLGVGGEETQYF.

CDR3: CASSFTGTYNEQFF. The chain links TRBV27 to TRBJ2-1; TCRdb returns TRBD1, unconfirmable since there is no DNA. Germline CDR1 reads MNHEY; CDR2 reads SMNVEV (reference sequence). The CDR3 has 14 amino acids.

The chain links TRBV9 to TRBJ2-5; TCRdb's D call, TRBD2, is unchecked because there is no DNA. Germline-derived CDR1 and CDR2 are SGDLS and YYNGEE. This CDR3 has 14 residues. This chain's CDR3 is CASSVGTKLSTQYF.